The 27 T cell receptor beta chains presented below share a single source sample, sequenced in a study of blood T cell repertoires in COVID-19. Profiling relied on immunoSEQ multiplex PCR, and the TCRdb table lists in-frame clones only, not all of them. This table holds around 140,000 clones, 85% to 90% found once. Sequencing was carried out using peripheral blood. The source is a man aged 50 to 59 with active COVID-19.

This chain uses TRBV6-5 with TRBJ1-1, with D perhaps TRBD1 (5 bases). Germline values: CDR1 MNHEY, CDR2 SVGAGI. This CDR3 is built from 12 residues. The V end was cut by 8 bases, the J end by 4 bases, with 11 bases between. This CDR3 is CASGAQGTEAFF. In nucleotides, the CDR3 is TGTGCCAGCGGGGCTCAAGGCACTGAAGCTTTCTTT.

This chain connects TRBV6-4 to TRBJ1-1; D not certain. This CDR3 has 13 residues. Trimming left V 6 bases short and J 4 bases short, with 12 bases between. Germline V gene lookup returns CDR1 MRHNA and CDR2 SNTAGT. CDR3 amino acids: CASRGGLGTEAFF. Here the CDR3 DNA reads TGTGCCAGCAGGGGCGGGTTGGGCACTGAAGCTTTCTTT.

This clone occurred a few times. The CDR3 nucleotides read TGTGCCAGCAGCAATAGACTAGCGGGTGATTACAATGAGCAGTTCTTC. It codes for CASSNRLAGDYNEQFF. This rearrangement joins TRBV7-6 to TRBJ2-1; the match to TRBD2 covers 10 bases. This CDR3 spans 16 amino acids. With 5 bases clipped from V and 4 bases from J, the junction kept 8 bases outside the gene matches. Germline V lookup: CDR1 SGHVS, CDR2 FNYEAQ. Combining the CDR3 with reference TRBV7-6 and TRBJ2-1 gives the whole variable domain GAGVSQSPRYKVTKRGQDVALRCDPISGHVSLYWYRQALGQGPEFLTYFNYEAQQDKSGLPNDRFSAERPEGSISTLTIQRTEQRDSAMYRCASSNRLAGDYNEQFFGPGTRLTVL.

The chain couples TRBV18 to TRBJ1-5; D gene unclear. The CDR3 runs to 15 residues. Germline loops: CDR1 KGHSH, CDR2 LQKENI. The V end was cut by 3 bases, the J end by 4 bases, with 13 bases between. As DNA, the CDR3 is TGTGCCAGCTCACCGTTCAATGCAGAAAATCAGCCCCAGCATTTT. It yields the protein CASSPFNAENQPQHF.

The CDR3 nucleotides read TGTGCCAGCAGCAGACAACAGGGCGGCGAGCAGTACTTC. Protein: CASSRQQGGEQYF. The gene calls are TRBV6-5 and TRBJ2-7, with a tentative D call TRBD1 (6 bases). Trimming pared 6 bases from V and 6 bases from J, leaving 15 bases between. This CDR3 region has 13 residues. CDR1 is MNHEY and CDR2 is SVGAGI in the germline V gene.

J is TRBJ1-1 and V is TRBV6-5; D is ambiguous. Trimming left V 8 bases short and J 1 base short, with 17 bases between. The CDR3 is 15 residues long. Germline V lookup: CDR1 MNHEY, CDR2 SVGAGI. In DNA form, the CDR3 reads TGTGCCAGCGGTAAAATACAGATTAAGAACACTGAAGCTTTCTTT. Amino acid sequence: CASGKIQIKNTEAFF.

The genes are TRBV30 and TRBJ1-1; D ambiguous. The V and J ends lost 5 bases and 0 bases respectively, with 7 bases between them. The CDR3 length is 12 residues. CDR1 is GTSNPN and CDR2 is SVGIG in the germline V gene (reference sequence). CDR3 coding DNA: TGTGCCTGGGGTCGGTTGAACACTGAAGCTTTCTTT. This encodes CAWGRLNTEAFF. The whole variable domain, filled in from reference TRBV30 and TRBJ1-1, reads SQTIHQWPATLVQPVGSPLSLECTVEGTSNPNLYWYRQAAGRGLQLLFYSVGIGQISSEVPQNLSASRPQDRQFILSSKKLLLSDSGFYLCAWGRLNTEAFFGQGTRLTVV.

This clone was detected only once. The CDR3 is CASSGDTGELFF. CDR3 DNA sequence: TGTGCCAGCAGCGGAGACACCGGGGAGCTGTTTTTT. J is TRBJ2-2 and V is TRBV9, with no clear D. Germline V gene sequence: CDR1 SGDLS, CDR2 YYNGEE. Trimming took 3 bases from V and 3 from J, leaving 3 bases between them. The CDR3 is made up of 12 amino acids.

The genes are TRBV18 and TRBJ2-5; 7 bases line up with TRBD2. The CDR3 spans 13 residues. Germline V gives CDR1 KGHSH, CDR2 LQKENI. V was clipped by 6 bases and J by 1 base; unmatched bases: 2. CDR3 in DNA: TGTGCCAGCTCCTCTAGCGGCCAAGAGACCCAGTACTTC. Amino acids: CASSSSGQETQYF.

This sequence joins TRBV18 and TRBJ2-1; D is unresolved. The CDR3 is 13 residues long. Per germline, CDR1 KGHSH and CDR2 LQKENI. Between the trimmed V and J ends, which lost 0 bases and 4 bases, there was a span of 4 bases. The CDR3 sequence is CASSPPSYNEQFF. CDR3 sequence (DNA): TGTGCCAGCTCACCACCGAGTTACAATGAGCAGTTCTTC. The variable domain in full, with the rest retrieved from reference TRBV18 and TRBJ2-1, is NAGVMQNPRHLVRRRGQEARLRCSPMKGHSHVYWYRQLPEEGLKFMVYLQKENIIDESGMPKERFSAEFPKEGPSILRIQQVVRGDSAAYFCASSPPSYNEQFFGPGTRLTVL.

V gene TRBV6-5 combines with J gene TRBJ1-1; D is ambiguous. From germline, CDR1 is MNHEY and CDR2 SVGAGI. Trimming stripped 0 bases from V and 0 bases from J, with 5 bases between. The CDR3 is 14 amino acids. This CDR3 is CASSYSTVNTEAFF. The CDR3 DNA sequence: TGTGCCAGCAGTTACTCCACAGTGAACACTGAAGCTTTCTTT.

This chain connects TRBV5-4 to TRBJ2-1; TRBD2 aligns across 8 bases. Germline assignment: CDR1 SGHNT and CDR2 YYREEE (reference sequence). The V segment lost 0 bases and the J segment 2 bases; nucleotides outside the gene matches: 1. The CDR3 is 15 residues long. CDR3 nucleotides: TGTGCCAGCAGCTTGGGAGCGGGGGCCTACAATGAGCAGTTCTTC. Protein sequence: CASSLGAGAYNEQFF.

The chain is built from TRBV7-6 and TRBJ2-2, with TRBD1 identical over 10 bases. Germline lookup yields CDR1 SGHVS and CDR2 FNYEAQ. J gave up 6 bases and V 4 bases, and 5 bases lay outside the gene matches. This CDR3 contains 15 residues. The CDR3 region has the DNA TGTGCCAGCAGCTCCTGGGACAGGGGAGCCGGGGAGCTGTTTTTT. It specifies CASSSWDRGAGELFF. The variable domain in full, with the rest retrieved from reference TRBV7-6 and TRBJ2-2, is GAGVSQSPRYKVTKRGQDVALRCDPISGHVSLYWYRQALGQGPEFLTYFNYEAQQDKSGLPNDRFSAERPEGSISTLTIQRTEQRDSAMYRCASSSWDRGAGELFFGEGSRLTVL.

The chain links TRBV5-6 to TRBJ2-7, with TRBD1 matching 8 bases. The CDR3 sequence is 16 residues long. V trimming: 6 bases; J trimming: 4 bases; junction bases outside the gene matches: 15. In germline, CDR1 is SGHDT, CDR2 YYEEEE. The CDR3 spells CASTTMAGQGRYEQYF. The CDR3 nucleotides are TGTGCCAGCACTACCATGGCCGGACAGGGACGATACGAGCAGTACTTC. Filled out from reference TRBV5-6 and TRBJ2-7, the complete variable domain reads DAGVTQSPTHLIKTRGQQVTLRCSPKSGHDTVSWYQQALGQGPQFIFQYYEEEERQRGNFPDRFSGHQFPNYSSELNVNALLLGDSALYLCASTTMAGQGRYEQYFGPGTRLTVT.

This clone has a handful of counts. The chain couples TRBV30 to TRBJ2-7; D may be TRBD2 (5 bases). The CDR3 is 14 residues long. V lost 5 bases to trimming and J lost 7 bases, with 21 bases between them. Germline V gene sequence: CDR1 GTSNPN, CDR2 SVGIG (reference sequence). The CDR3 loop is CAWEKISTGGEQYF. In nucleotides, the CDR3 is TGTGCCTGGGAGAAAATTTCCACCGGAGGAGAGCAGTACTTC.

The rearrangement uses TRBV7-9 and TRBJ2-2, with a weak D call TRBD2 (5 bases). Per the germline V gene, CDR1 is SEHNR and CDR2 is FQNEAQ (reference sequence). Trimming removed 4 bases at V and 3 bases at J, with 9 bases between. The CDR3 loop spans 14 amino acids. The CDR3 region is CASSSPGYTGELFF. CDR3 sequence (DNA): TGTGCCAGCAGCTCCCCGGGGTACACCGGGGAGCTGTTTTTT.

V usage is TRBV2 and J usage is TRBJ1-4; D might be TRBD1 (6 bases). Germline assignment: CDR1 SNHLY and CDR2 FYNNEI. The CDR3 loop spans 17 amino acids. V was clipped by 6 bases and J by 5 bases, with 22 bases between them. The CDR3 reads CASSPGPGTSGNEKLFF. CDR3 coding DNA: TGTGCCAGCAGCCCCGGTCCCGGGACATCCGGAAATGAAAAACTGTTTTTT. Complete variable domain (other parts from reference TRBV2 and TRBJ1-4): EPEVTQTPSHQVTQMGQEVILRCVPISNHLYFYWYRQILGQKVEFLVSFYNNEISEKSEIFDDQFSVERPDGSNFTLKIRSTKLEDSAMYFCASSPGPGTSGNEKLFFGSGTQLSVL.

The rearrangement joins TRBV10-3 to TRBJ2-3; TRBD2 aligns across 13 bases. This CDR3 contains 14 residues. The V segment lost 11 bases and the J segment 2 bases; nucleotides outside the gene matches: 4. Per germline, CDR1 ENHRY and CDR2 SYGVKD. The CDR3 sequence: CALGTSGATDTQYF. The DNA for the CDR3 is TGTGCCCTGGGGACTAGCGGGGCCACAGATACGCAGTATTTT.

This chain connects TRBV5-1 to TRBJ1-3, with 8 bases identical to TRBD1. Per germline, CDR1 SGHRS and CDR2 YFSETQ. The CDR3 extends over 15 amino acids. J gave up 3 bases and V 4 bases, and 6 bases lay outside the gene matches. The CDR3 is CASSPETGVGNTIYF. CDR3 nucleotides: TGCGCCAGCAGCCCGGAGACAGGGGTTGGAAACACCATATATTTT.

The CDR3 loop reads CASSRVANYGYTF. Written as DNA, the CDR3 is TGTGCCAGCAGCCGGGTCGCTAACTATGGCTACACCTTC. V is TRBV7-9 and J is TRBJ1-2, with D hard to call. The CDR3 totals 13 residues. Trimming left V 5 bases short and J 0 bases short, with 7 bases between. Germline V lookup: CDR1 SEHNR, CDR2 FQNEAQ (reference sequence).

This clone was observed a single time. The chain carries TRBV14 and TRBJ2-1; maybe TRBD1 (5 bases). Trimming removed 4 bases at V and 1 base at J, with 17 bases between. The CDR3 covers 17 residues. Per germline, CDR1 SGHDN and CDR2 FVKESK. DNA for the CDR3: TGTGCCAGCAGCCGAGACATTGGGGCATCGTCCTACAATGAGCAGTTCTTC. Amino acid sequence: CASSRDIGASSYNEQFF.

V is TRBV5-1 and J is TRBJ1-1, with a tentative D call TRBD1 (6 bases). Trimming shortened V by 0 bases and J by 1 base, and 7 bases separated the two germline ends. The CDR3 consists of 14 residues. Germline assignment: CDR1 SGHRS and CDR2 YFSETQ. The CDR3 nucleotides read TGCGCCAGCAGCTTGGAAGGGGGGAACACTGAAGCTTTCTTT. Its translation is CASSLEGGNTEAFF.

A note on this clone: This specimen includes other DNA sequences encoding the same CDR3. The DNA of the CDR3 is TGTGCCAGCAGCCGTCTCTACGAGCAGTACTTC. Translation: CASSRLYEQYF. The rearrangement joins TRBV12-3 or TRBV12-4 to TRBJ2-7; D is unresolved. V was cut by 6 bases and J by 3 bases, with 6 bases left in between. The CDR3 is 11 amino acids.

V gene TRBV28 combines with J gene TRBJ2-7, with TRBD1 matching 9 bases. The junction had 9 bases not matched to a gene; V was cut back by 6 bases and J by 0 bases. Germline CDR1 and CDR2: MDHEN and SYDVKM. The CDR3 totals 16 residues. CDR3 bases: TGTGCCAGCAGCCCGACCGGGACAGGGTACTCCTACGAGCAGTACTTC. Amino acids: CASSPTGTGYSYEQYF.

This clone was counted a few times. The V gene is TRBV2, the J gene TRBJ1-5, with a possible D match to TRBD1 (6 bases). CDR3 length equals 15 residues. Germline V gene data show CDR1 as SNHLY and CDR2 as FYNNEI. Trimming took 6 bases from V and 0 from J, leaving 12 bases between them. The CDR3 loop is CASRVDSYSNQPQHF. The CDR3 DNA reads TGTGCCAGCAGGGTGGACAGTTATAGCAATCAGCCCCAGCATTTT.

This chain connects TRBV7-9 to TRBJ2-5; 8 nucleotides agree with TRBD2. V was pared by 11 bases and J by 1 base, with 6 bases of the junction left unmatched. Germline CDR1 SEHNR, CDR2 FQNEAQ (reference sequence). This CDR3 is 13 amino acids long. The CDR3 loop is CASMRGAQETQYF. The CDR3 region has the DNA TGTGCCTCTATGCGGGGGGCCCAAGAGACCCAGTACTTC.

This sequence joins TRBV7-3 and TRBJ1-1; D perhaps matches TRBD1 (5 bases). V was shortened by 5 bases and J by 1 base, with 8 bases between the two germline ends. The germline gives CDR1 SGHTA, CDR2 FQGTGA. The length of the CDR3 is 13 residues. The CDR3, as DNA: TGTGCCAGCAGCCAACAGGAGAACACTGAAGCTTTCTTT. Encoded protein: CASSQQENTEAFF.